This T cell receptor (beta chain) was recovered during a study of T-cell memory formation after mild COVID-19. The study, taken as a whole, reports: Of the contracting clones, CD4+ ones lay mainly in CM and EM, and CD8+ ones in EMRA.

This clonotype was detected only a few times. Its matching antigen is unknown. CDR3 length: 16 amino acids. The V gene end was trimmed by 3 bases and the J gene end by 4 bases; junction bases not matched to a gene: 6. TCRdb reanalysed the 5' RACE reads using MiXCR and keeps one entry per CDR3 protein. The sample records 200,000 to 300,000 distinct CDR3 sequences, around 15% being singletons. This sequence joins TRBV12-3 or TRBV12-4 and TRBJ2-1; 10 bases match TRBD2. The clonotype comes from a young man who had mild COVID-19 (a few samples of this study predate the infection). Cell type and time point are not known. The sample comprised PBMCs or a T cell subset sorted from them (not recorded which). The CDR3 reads CASSFLVAGGYNEQFF. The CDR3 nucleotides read TGTGCCAGCAGTTTCCTTGTAGCGGGGGGATACAATGAGCAGTTCTTC.